This TCR beta chain was observed in a study of blood T cell repertoires in COVID-19. In the study overall: Sources were T cells, B-cell-depleted T cells, or PBMCs; the material itself was cDNA or gDNA.

This table comes from immunoSEQ multiplex PCR, and its TCRdb copy is limited to in-frame clones, with some not included. Of some 670,000 clones in the sample, 75% to 90% were seen once. V lost 3 bases, J lost 0 bases, and 6 bases lay in between. CDR3 size: 14 residues. CDR1 SGHTA and CDR2 FQGNSA come from the germline V gene. The sequence came from a woman aged 18-30 years with acute or convalescent COVID-19. Sequenced: peripheral blood. The chain is built from TRBV7-2 and TRBJ2-1; no reliable D call. In DNA, the CDR3 is TGTGCCAGCAGCTTCGGTCTCTCCTACAATGAGCAGTTCTTC. It codes for CASSFGLSYNEQFF.